These T cell receptor beta chains were read from a single sample in a study of T cell changes during pregnancy in multiple sclerosis. Only in-frame clones appear in the TCRdb table, and some are missing; sequencing was by immunoSEQ multiplex PCR. This table has approximately 94,000 clones, over 80% appearing once. Specimen: peripheral blood, collected after pregnancy. The origin of the receptors is a female donor with multiple sclerosis, enrolled in a pregnancy study. CDR3s include the opening cysteine and the closing phenylalanine or tryptophan. D genes are given only for firm matches.

v_call	j_call	d_call	cdr3_nt	cdr3_aa
TRBV20-1	TRBJ1-1	TRBD1	TGCAGTGCTAGGGGACAGGGTGAAGCTTTCTTT	CSARGQGEAFF
TRBV19	TRBJ2-5	-	TGTGCCAGTAGCCGAATTTCCGGGACACCCAGAGAGACCCAGTACTTC	CASSRISGTPRETQYF
TRBV7-9	TRBJ1-6	TRBD1	TGTGCCAGCAGCCCCACGGGACAGGCGGTTTCGGCCCTCCACTTT	CASSPTGQAVSALHF
TRBV7-3	TRBJ2-1	-	TGTGCCAGCAGCTTTTTGGGGACGGGGGTTCGCAATGAGCAGTTCTTC	CASSFLGTGVRNEQFF
TRBV6-5	TRBJ2-7	-	TGTGCCAGCAGTTACTCTCGGGACACCTCCTACGAGCAGTACTTC	CASSYSRDTSYEQYF
TRBV7-9	TRBJ2-7	TRBD1	TGTGCCAGCAGCTCCCGGGACAGCGACTACGAGCAGTACTTC	CASSSRDSDYEQYF
TRBV7-2	TRBJ2-7	TRBD1	TGTGCCAGCAACGGACAGGGAGCCTACGAGCAGTACTTC	CASNGQGAYEQYF
TRBV14	TRBJ2-1	TRBD1	TGTGCCAGCAGCCGAGAGACAGGGGACCAGTACAATGAGCAGTTCTTC	CASSRETGDQYNEQFF
TRBV9	TRBJ1-1	-	TGTGCCAGCACTCTAGACGGGTCGAACACTGAAGCTTTCTTT	CASTLDGSNTEAFF
TRBV28	TRBJ2-1	TRBD2	TGTGCCAGCAGTCCCCTAGCGGGAGGGAGCTCCTACAATGAGCAGTTCTTC	CASSPLAGGSSYNEQFF
TRBV18	TRBJ1-5	TRBD1	TGTGCCAGCTCCCCAGGACAGGGGATCAATCAGCCCCAGCATTTT	CASSPGQGINQPQHF
TRBV14	TRBJ2-1	TRBD1	TGTGCCAGCAGCAAACTTACCGGGACAGGGAATGAGCAGTTCTTC	CASSKLTGTGNEQFF
TRBV12-1	TRBJ2-7	-	TGTGCCAGCAGCTCGCCTAGCGGGAGGGCCGAGTACGAGCAGTACTTC	CASSSPSGRAEYEQYF
TRBV28	TRBJ2-7	-	TGTGCCAGCAGCCGCGGAGGGCCGGCCTACGAGCAGTACTTC	CASSRGGPAYEQYF
TRBV20-1	TRBJ1-2	-	TGCAGTGCTAGAGACGCGGTGCGCTACACCTTC	CSARDAVRYTF
TRBV5-3	TRBJ2-3	TRBD2	TGTGCCAGAAGCTTGTTAGCGGGGTTTCCAGATACGCAGTATTTT	CARSLLAGFPDTQYF
TRBV5-1	TRBJ2-1	-	TGCGCCAGCAGCCCGTTCGAGACCTACAATGAGCAGTTCTTC	CASSPFETYNEQFF
TRBV6-5	TRBJ1-1	-	TGTGCCAGCAACTTCCAGGGGAACACTGAAGCTTTCTTT	CASNFQGNTEAFF
TRBV9	TRBJ2-3	-	TGTGCCAGCAGCCCTCGAGGTACAGATACGCAGTATTTT	CASSPRGTDTQYF
TRBV7-3	TRBJ2-1	TRBD1	TGTGCCAGCACCGGGACAGGGAGCCCCAATGAGCAGTTCTTC	CASTGTGSPNEQFF
TRBV7-9	TRBJ2-7	-	TGTGCCAGCAGCTTTGACCGCGGGGAGACCTACGAGCAGTACTTC	CASSFDRGETYEQYF
TRBV28	TRBJ2-5	-	TGTGCCAGCAGTCCCAGCGGACAGCAAGAGACCCAGTACTTC	CASSPSGQQETQYF
TRBV6-5	TRBJ2-3	-	TGTGCCAGCCGTCCGGTAGCGGACCCCACAGATACGCAGTATTTT	CASRPVADPTDTQYF
TRBV7-6	TRBJ2-3	TRBD1	TGTGCCAGCAGTACCGGGACAGACAACACAGATACGCAGTATTTT	CASSTGTDNTDTQYF
TRBV5-6	TRBJ1-4	-	TGTGCCAGCAGCTTGGCAGGCGTGGAAAAACTGTTTTTT	CASSLAGVEKLFF
TRBV6-1	TRBJ2-3	TRBD2	TGTGCCAGCAGTGAACGGGGGACTAGCGGGAGAATGGGCACAGATACGCAGTATTTT	CASSERGTSGRMGTDTQYF
TRBV6-1	TRBJ1-1	-	TGTGCCAGCAGTGACGGAGTAATTGAAGCTTTCTTT	CASSDGVIEAFF
TRBV9	TRBJ2-1	TRBD1	TGTGCCAGCAGCGCCAGACAGGGGGGGAACAATGAGCAGTTCTTC	CASSARQGGNNEQFF
TRBV15	TRBJ2-3	TRBD1	TGTGCCACCAGCAGGAACAGGGGGCTGGGGGATACGCAGTATTTT	CATSRNRGLGDTQYF
TRBV27	TRBJ1-1	-	TGTGCCAGCAGTTGGGGGCGTGGGACTGAAGCTTTCTTT	CASSWGRGTEAFF
TRBV2	TRBJ1-6	-	TGTGCCAGCAGTGCACGTCCAACGGGGAATTCACCCCTCCACTTT	CASSARPTGNSPLHF
TRBV5-4	TRBJ2-7	TRBD2	TGTGCCAGCAGCTTTGGGGAGGGACTCTACGAGCAGTACTTC	CASSFGEGLYEQYF
TRBV9	TRBJ2-7	TRBD1	TGTGCCAGCAGCGGGACAGGGGGCCCCTACGAGCAGTACTTC	CASSGTGGPYEQYF
TRBV6-5	TRBJ2-1	TRBD1	TGTGCCAGCAGGCTCGGGACAGGGGGCTTTTATGAGCAGTTCTTC	CASRLGTGGFYEQFF
TRBV10-3	TRBJ2-5	-	TGTGCCATAGCTCAGGCAGAAGAGACCCAGTACTTC	CAIAQAEETQYF
TRBV11-3	TRBJ2-1	TRBD2	TGTGCCAGCAGCCGAGGGACTAGCGGGGGCGGCAATGAGCAGTTCTTC	CASSRGTSGGGNEQFF
TRBV4-2	TRBJ2-3	-	TGTGCCAGCAGCCAACATTGGGGGCAGCGCGGCCGAGATACGCAGTATTTT	CASSQHWGQRGRDTQYF
TRBV5-6	TRBJ2-1	TRBD2	TGTGCCAGCAGCTGGACGACTAGCAGCTACTACAATGAGCAGTTCTTC	CASSWTTSSYYNEQFF
TRBV7-7	TRBJ2-3	-	TGTGCCAGCAGCTTATCTCAGGCCACAGATACGCAGTATTTT	CASSLSQATDTQYF
TRBV2	TRBJ2-2	TRBD2	TGTGCCAGCAGTGCCAGCGGGACGAACACCGGGGAGCTGTTTTTT	CASSASGTNTGELFF
TRBV9	TRBJ2-5	-	TGTGCCAGCAGCGTAGCGGCAGGGGAGACGGGGACCCAGTACTTC	CASSVAAGETGTQYF
TRBV29-1	TRBJ1-1	TRBD1	TGCAGCGTACGGAGACAGGGCCCGAACACTGAAGCTTTCTTT	CSVRRQGPNTEAFF
TRBV7-3	TRBJ1-1	-	TGTGCCAGCAGCTTATCTTCGGGGAGCACTGAAGCTTTCTTT	CASSLSSGSTEAFF
TRBV4-2	TRBJ2-1	TRBD2	TGTGCCAGCAGCCAAGCCTCCACGACGGGGCTTAGCGGGAGCTCCTACAATGAGCAGTTCTTC	CASSQASTTGLSGSSYNEQFF
TRBV11-3	TRBJ1-1	TRBD1	TGTGCCAGCAGCTCCCGGACAGGGCTGAACACTGAAGCTTTCTTT	CASSSRTGLNTEAFF